The present TCR beta chain was sequenced within a study of tumor-infiltrating lymphocytes in primary liver carcinoma. This clonotype has more than one count but fewer than ten. RNA isolated from unsorted whole blood supplied the blood RNA, with germline DNA also extracted. This CDR3 contains 15 residues. V gave up 1 base and J gave up 7 bases, with 16 bases separating them. With a constant-region primer, TCR beta cDNA was made from around 520 ng of total RNA. Sequencing libraries for TCR beta derived from three nested multiplex PCR rounds that used slightly modified ARM-PCR. With TRBV1-TRBV30 forward primers and a C-beta reverse primer, the first two PCR rounds were run for 10 cycles each. Each CDR3 protein gets one entry after TCRdb re-called the multiplex PCR reads with MiXCR. Of about 200,000 distinct CDR3 sequences listed, approximately 64% were seen once; the top ten hold roughly 7%.

The chain has TRBV12-3 or TRBV12-4 and TRBJ2-5; a weak D match, TRBD2 (6 bases). This TCR was recovered from an older woman with primary liver carcinoma and hepatitis B virus infection. The specimen was peripheral blood. The CDR3 coding sequence is TGTGCCAGCAGTTTAGGGGGACTCGCGAAGGGGACCCAGTACTTC. Its translation: CASSLGGLAKGTQYF.